This T cell receptor beta chain appears in the sequencing data of a study of T-cell reconstitution after alpha-beta-depleted transplantation in children. Study results and limitations: Surviving recipient T cells and thymic progenitors produced the high day-60 TCRbeta diversity seen in some patients. T-cell numbers and diversity, one year after transplant, stemmed largely from T cells that were newly produced. Reportedly, only several hundred clones from non-depleted graft cells drove alpha-beta T-cell counts at about two months.

This clonotype was observed a few times. No antigen is known for it. A library of TCRbeta sequences, prepared with unique molecular identifiers, was generated. TCRdb fed the PCR reads into MiXCR, producing one record per CDR3 protein. The repertoire consists of about 220,000 distinct CDR3 sequences, with around a sixth occurring once and the leading ten covering about 41%. V dropped 1 base and J dropped 3 bases, with 10 bases sitting between them. This CDR3 is 15 amino acids long. Germline CDR1 is SGHTA and CDR2 is FQGNSA. The sequencing here drew on PBMCs, mostly from graft donor cells, taken 360 days after TCRalphabeta/CD19-depleted stem cell transplant. The chain joins TRBV7-2 to TRBJ2-1, with D tentatively TRBD2 (6 bases). The sequence came from a male patient aged 2 to 9 who had a stem cell transplant for acute lymphoblastic leukemia, so the T cells may come from the graft donor. This CDR3 is CASSLVGGLYNEQFF. CDR3 DNA sequence: TGTGCCAGCAGCTTAGTCGGGGGTCTCTACAATGAGCAGTTCTTC. Based on the CDR3 plus reference TRBV7-2 and TRBJ2-1, the full variable domain is GAGVSQSPSNKVTEKGKDVELRCDPISGHTALYWYRQSLGQGLEFLIYFQGNSAPDKSGLPSDRFSAERTGGSVSTLTIQRTQQEDSAVYLCASSLVGGLYNEQFFGPGTRLTVL.